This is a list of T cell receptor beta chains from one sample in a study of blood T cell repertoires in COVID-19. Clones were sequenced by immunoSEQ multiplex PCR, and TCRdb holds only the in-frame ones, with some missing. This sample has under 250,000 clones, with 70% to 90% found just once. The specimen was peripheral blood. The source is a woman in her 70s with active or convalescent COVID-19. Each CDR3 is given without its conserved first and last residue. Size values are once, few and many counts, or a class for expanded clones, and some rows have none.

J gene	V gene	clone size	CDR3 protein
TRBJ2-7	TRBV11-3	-	ASSASSYEQY
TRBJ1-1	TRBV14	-	ASSQERQFEAF
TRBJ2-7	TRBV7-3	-	ASSLKGLRGRSYEQY
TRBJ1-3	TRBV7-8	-	ASSQDGGYSGNTIY
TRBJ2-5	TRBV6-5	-	ASSYSWTAQETQY
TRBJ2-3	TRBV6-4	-	ASSLTGAQGDTQY
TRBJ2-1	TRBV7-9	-	ASSDLAGLPHNEQF
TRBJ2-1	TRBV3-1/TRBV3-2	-	ASSPSQGYNEQF
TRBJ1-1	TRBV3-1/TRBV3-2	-	ASSHGNTEAF
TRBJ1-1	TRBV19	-	ASRGGDYNGEAF
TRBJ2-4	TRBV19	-	ASSGTGGSNIQY
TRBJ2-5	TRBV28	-	ASNFGTTGHGTQY
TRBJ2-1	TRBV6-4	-	ASSWTDSSYNEQF
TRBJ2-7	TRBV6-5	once	ASGRTANYEQY
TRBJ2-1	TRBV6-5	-	ASSYSWTSNRNEQF
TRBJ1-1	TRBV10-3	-	AIGGTLNTEAF
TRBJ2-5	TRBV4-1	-	ASSQDQGTEAKETQY
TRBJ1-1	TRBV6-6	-	ASQAASLNTEAF
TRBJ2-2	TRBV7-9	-	ASSFRAGELF
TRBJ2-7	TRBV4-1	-	ASSQGWGDEQY
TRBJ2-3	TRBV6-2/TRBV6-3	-	ASSHGGTQY
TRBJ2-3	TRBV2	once	ASSEIAGGGTDTQY
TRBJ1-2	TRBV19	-	ASTSGGTGGYPRIYGYT
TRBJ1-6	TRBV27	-	ASRSWTGRNSPLH
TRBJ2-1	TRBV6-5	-	ASRPGRAGYNEQF